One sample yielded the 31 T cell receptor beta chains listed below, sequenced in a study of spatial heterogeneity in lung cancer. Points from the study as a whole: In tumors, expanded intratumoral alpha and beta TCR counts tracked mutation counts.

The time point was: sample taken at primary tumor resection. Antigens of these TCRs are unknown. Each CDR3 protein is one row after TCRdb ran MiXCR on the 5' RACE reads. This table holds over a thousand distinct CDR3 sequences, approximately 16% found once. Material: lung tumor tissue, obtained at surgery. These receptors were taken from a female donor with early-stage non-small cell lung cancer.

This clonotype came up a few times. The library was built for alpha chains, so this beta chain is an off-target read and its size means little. Here the CDR3 reads CASSPGQPPWEQFF. The CDR3 DNA sequence: TGTGCCAGCAGCCCGGGACAGCCCCCTTGGGAGCAGTTCTTC. The chain is built from TRBV2 and TRBJ2-1; TRBD1 matches 7 bases. Germline CDR1 reads SNHLY; CDR2 reads FYNNEI. V shed 6 bases and J 10 bases; nucleotides not matched to a gene: 12. This CDR3 is 14 amino acids long.

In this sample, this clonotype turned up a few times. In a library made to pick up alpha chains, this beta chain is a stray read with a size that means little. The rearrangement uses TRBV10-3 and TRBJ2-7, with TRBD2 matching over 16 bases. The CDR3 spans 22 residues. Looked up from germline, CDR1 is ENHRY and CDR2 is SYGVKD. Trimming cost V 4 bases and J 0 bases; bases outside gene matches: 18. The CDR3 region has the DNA TGTGCCATCAGTGGGACCTCGGGACTAGCGGGAGGGAAACTACTTAACTCCTACGAGCAGTACTTC. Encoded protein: CAISGTSGLAGGKLLNSYEQYF.

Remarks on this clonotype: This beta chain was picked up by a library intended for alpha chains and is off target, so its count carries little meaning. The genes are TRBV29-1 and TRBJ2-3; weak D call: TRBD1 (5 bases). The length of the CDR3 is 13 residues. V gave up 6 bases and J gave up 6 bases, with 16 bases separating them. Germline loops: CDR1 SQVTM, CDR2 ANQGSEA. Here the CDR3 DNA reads TGCAGCGTCCAGGGCCTGTTAACCGATACGCAGTATTTT. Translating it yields CSVQGLLTDTQYF.

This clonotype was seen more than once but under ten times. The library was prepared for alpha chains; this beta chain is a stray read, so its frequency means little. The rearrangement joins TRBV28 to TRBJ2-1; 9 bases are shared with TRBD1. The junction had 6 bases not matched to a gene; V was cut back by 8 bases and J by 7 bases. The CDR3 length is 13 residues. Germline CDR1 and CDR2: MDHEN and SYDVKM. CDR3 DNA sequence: TGTGCCAGCCGGACAGGGGTTGTTAATGAGCAGTTCTTC. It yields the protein CASRTGVVNEQFF.

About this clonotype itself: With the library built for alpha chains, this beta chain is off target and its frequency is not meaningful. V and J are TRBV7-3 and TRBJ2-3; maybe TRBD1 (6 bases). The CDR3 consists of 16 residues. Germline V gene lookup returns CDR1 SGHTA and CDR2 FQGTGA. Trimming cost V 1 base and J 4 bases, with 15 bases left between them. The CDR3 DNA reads TGTGCCAGCAGCTTAATGCAGGGGCCCGGGGCAGATACGCAGTATTTT. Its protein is CASSLMQGPGADTQYF. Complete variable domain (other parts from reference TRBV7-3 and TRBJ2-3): GAGVSQTPSNKVTEKGKYVELRCDPISGHTALYWYRQSLGQGPEFLIYFQGTGAADDSGLPNDRFFAVRPEGSVSTLKIQRTERGDSAVYLCASSLMQGPGADTQYFGPGTRLTVL.

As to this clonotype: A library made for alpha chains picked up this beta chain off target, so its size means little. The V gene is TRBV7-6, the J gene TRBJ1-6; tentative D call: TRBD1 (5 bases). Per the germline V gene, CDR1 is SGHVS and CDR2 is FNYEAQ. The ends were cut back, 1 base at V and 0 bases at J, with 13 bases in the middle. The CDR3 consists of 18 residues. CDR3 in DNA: TGTGCCAGCAGCTTAGTGGGCCCAGGGAGCTCCTATAATTCACCCCTCCACTTT. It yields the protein CASSLVGPGSSYNSPLHF.

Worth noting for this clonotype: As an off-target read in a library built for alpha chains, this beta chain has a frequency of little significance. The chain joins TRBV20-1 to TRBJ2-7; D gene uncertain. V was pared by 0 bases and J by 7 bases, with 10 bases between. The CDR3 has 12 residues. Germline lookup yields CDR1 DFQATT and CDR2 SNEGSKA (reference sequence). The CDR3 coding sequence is TGCAGTGCTAGAGATAAACAATGGGAGCAGTACTTC. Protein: CSARDKQWEQYF.

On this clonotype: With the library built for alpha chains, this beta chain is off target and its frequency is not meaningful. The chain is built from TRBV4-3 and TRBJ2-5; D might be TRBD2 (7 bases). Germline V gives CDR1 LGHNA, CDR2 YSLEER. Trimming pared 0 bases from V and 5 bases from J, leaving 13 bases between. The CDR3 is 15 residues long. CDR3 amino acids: CASSQDQGRGETQYF. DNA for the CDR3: TGCGCCAGCAGCCAAGATCAGGGGCGGGGGGAGACCCAGTACTTC.

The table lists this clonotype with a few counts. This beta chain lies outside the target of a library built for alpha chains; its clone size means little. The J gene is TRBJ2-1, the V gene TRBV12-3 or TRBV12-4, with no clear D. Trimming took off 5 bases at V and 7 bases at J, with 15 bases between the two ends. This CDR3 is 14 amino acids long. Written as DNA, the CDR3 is TGTGCCAGCAGTCCCCCCTTTGGGGTGAATGAGCAGTTCTTC. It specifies CASSPPFGVNEQFF.

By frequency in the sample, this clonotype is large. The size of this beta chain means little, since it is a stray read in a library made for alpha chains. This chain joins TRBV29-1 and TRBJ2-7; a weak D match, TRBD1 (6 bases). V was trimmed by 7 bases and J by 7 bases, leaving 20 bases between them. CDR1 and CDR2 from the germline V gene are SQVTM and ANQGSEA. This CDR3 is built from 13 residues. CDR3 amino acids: CSAQLGGSKEQYF. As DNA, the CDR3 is TGCAGCGCCCAGCTAGGGGGTTCGAAAGAGCAGTACTTC.

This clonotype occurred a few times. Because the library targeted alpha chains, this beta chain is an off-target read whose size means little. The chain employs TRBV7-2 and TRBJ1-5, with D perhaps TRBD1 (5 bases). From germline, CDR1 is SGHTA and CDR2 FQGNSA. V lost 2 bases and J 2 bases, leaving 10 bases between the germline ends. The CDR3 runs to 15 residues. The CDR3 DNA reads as TGTGCCAGCAGCTTAAACCGGGACGGCAATCAGCCCCAGCATTTT. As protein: CASSLNRDGNQPQHF. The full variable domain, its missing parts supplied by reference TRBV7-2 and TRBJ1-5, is GAGVSQSPSNKVTEKGKDVELRCDPISGHTALYWYRQSLGQGLEFLIYFQGNSAPDKSGLPSDRFSAERTGGSVSTLTIQRTQQEDSAVYLCASSLNRDGNQPQHFGDGTRLSIL.

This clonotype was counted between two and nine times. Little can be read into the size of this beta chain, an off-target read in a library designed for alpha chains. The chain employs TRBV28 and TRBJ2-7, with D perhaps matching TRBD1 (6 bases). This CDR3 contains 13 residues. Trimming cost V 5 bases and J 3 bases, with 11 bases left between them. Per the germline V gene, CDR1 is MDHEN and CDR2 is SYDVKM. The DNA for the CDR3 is TGTGCCAGCAGTGAAACAGGGCTCTACGAGCAGTACGTC. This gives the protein CASSETGLYEQYV.

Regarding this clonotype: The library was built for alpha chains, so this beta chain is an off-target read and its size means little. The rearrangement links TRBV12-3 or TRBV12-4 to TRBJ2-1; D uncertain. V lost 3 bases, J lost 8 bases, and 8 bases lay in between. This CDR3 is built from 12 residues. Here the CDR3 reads CASSFTVYEQFF. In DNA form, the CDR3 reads TGTGCCAGCAGTTTCACGGTCTATGAGCAGTTCTTC.

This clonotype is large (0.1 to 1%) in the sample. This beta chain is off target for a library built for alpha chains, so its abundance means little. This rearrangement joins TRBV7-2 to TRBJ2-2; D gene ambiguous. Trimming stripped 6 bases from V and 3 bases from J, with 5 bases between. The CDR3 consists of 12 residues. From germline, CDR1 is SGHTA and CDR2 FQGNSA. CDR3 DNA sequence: TGTGCCAGCAGAAGGGACACCGGGGAGCTGTTTTTT. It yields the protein CASRRDTGELFF.

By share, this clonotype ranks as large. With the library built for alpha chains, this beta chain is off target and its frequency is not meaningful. The CDR3 region has the DNA TGCAGTGCTAGAAATCCCCAGGGTGGCGATACGCAGTATTTT. This codes for CSARNPQGGDTQYF. V usage is TRBV20-1 and J usage is TRBJ2-3, with a tentative D call TRBD1 (5 bases). Germline-derived CDR1 and CDR2 are DFQATT and SNEGSKA (reference sequence). The CDR3 sequence is 14 residues long. V was clipped by 2 bases and J by 6 bases, with 15 bases between them.

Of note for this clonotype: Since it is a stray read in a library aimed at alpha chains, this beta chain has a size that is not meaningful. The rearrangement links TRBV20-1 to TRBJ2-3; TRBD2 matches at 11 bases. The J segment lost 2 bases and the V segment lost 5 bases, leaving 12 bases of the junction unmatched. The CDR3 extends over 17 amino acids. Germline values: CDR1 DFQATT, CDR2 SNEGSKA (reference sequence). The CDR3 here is CSAPQPGLAAITDTQYF. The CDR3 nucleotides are TGCAGTGCTCCTCAACCGGGACTAGCGGCAATCACAGATACGCAGTATTTT.

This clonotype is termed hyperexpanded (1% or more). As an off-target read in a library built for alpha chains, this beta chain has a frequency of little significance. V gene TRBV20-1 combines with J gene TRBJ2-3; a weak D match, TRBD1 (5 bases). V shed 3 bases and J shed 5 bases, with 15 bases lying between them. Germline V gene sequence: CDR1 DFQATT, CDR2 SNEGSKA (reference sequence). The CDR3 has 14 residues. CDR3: CSASSLGPRDTQYF. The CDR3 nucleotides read TGCAGTGCTAGTAGTTTGGGGCCCCGAGATACGCAGTATTTT.

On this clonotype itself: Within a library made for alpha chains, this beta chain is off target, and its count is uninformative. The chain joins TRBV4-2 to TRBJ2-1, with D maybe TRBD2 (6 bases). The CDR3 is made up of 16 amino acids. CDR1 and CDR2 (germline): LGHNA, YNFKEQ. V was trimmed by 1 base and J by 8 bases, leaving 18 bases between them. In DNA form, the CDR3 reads TGTGCCAGCAGCCAAGGGGGCGGGATGTATAACGATGAGCAGTTCTTC. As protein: CASSQGGGMYNDEQFF.

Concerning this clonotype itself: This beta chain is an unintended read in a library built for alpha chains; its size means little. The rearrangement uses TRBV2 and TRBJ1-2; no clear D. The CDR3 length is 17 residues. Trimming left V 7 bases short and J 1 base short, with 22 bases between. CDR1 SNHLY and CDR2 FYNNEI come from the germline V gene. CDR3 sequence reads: CASILDGSRGNNYGYTF. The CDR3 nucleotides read TGTGCCAGCATCCTCGACGGCAGCCGGGGAAATAACTATGGCTACACCTTC.

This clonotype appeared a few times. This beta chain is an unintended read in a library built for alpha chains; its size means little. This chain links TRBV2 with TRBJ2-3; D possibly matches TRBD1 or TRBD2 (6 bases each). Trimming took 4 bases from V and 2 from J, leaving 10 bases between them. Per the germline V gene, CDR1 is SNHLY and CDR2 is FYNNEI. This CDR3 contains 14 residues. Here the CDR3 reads CASSGGAPTDTQYF. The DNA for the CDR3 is TGTGCCAGCAGTGGGGGGGCCCCCACAGATACGCAGTATTTT. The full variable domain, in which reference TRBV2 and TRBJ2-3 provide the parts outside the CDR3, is EPEVTQTPSHQVTQMGQEVILRCVPISNHLYFYWYRQILGQKVEFLVSFYNNEISEKSEIFDDQFSVERPDGSNFTLKIRSTKLEDSAMYFCASSGGAPTDTQYFGPGTRLTVL.

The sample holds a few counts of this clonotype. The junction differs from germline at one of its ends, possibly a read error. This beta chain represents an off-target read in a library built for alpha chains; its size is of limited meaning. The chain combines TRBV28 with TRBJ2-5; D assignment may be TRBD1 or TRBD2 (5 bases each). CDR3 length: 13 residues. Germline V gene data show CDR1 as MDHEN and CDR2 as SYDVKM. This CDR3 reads CASIGASQKTQYF. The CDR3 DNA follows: TGTGCCAGCATCGGGGCTAGCCAAAAGACCCAGTACTTC.

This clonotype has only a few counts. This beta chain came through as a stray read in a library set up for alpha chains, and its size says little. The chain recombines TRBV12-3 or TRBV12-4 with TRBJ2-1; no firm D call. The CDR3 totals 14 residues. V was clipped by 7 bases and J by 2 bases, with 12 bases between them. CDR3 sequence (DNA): TGTGCCAGCACACTAAGGATTCCCTACAATGAGCAGTTCTTC. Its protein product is CASTLRIPYNEQFF.

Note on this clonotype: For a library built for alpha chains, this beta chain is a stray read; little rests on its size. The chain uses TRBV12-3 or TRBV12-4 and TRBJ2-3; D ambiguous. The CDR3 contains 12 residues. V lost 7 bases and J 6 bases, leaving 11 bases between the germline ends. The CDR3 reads CASTPLRDTQYF. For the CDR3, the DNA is TGTGCCAGCACGCCCCTGCGCGATACGCAGTATTTT.

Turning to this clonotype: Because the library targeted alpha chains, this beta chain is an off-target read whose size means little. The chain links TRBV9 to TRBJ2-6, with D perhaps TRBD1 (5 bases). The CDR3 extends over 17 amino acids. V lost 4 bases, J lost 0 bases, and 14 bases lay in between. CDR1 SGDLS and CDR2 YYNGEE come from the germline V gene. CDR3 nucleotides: TGTGCCAGCAGCCACGACAGTCACAGCTCTGGGGCCAACGTCCTGACTTTC. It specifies CASSHDSHSSGANVLTF.

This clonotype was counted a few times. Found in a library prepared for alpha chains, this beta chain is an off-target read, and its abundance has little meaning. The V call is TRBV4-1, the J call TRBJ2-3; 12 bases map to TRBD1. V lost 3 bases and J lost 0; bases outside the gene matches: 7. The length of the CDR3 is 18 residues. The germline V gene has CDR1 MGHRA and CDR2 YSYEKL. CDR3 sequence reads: CASSQGTGGAGSTDTQYF. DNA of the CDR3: TGCGCCAGCAGCCAGGGGACAGGGGGCGCGGGCAGCACAGATACGCAGTATTTT.

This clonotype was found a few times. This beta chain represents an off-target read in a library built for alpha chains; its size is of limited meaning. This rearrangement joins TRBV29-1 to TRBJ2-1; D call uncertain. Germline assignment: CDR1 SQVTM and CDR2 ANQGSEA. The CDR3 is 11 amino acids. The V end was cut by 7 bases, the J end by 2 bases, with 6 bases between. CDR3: CSAAPYNEQFF. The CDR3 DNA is TGCAGCGCCGCACCCTACAATGAGCAGTTCTTC.

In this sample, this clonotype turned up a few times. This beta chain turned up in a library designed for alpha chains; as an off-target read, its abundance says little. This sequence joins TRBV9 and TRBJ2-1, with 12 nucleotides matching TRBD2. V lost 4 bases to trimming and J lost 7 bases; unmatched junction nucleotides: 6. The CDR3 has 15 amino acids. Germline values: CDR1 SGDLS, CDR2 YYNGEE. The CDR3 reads CASSLTSGRTNEQFF. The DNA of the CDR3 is TGTGCCAGCAGCCTAACTAGCGGGAGGACAAATGAGCAGTTCTTC.

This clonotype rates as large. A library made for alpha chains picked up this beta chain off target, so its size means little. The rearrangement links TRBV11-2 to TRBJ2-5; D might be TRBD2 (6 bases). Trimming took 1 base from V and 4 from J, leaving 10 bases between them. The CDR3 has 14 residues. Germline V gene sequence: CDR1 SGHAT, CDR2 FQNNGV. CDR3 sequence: CASSLVSGGETQYF. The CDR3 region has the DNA TGTGCCAGCAGCTTAGTTTCCGGGGGAGAGACCCAGTACTTC.

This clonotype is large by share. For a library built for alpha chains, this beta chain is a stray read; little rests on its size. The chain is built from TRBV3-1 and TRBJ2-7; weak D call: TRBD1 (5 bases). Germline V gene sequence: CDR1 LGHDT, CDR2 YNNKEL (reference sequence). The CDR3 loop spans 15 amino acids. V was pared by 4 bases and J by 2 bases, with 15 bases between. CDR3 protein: CASSLGAPRTYEQYF. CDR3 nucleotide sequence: TGTGCCAGCAGCCTTGGGGCCCCTAGAACCTACGAGCAGTACTTC.

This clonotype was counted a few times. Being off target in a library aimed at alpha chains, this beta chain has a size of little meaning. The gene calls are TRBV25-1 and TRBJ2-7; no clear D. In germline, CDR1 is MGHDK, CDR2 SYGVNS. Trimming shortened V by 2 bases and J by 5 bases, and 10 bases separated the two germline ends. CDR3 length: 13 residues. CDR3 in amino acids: CASSEQEFNEQYF. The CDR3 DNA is TGTGCCAGCAGTGAACAGGAGTTCAACGAGCAGTACTTC.

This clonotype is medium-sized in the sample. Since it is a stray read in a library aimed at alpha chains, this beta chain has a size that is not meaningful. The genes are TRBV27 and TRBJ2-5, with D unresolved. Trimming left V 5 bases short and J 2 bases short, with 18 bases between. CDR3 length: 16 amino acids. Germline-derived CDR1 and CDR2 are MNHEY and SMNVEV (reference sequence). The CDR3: CASSIAPFGGQETQYF. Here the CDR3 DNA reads TGTGCCAGCAGTATCGCCCCATTCGGTGGACAAGAGACCCAGTACTTC.